The TCR beta chain described here comes from a study of vaccination and CD4 T cells after COVID-19. In germline, CDR1 is SNHLY, CDR2 FYNNEI. The V and J ends lost 6 bases and 12 bases, in that order; junction bases with no gene match: 13. The CDR3 covers 14 residues. Cultured CD4+ T cell DNA underwent sequencing with the Oncomine TCR Beta short-read assay. Genomic DNA was drawn out of CD4+ T cells grown in culture. A single record per CDR3 protein comes from TCRdb applying MiXCR to the PCR reads. The table shows 11,000 or so distinct CDR3 sequences, with around 26% occurring only once. Treatment noted: roughly ten-day PBMC culture with coronavirus spike peptide pools or control peptides (ViraFEST assay). CD4+ T cells that came from the unexposed donor were collected before the COVID-19 pandemic (2011-2018). The culture of two million PBMCs per well included approximately 10 IU/ml IL-2 and about 10 ug/ml peptide pools.

Regarding the study as a whole: Investigators enrolled relatively few convalescent patients and included no early post-infection timepoints.

On this clonotype: Its antigen is undetermined.

The source is a human donor in good health. The rearrangement links TRBV2 to TRBJ2-1; 8 nucleotides agree with TRBD2. Source material: CD4+ T cells from blood, cultured in vitro. CDR3 coding DNA: TGTGCCAGCAGCGACGGGAGGGTACTAATTGGGCAGTTCTTC. Translation: CASSDGRVLIGQFF.